The next 15 T cell receptor beta chains were all read from a single sample in a study of cytomegalovirus exposure and HLA in healthy donors. Repertoires were generated with immunoSEQ multiplex PCR, while TCRdb's copy carries only in-frame clones and drops some. The sample contains over 200,000 clones, less than 90% of which appear only once. Sequences were obtained from PBMCs. The receptor source for this set is a woman in her late teens or twenties in good health and CMV-seronegative.

This chain links TRBV27 with TRBJ2-2; 12 bases align to TRBD2. The CDR3 spans 20 residues. Germline CDR1 and CDR2: MNHEY and SMNVEV (reference sequence). V was pared by 3 bases and J by 6 bases, with 17 bases of the junction left unmatched. In DNA form, the CDR3 reads TGTGCCAGCAGTTTCTGGGGGATAGGGACTAGCGGGCAAGCCCCCGGGGAGCTGTTTTTT. This codes for CASSFWGIGTSGQAPGELFF.

J is TRBJ2-7 and V is TRBV2, with 8 bases identical to TRBD2. CDR1 is SNHLY, CDR2 FYNNEI, per germline. Trimming at V came to 6 bases and at J to 5 bases, leaving 12 bases not matched to a gene. This CDR3 comprises 15 residues. The CDR3 spells CASRLIGLARDEQYF. In DNA, the CDR3 is TGTGCCAGCAGGCTTATCGGACTAGCACGGGACGAGCAGTACTTC.

This sequence joins TRBV7-9 and TRBJ2-7; the D call may be TRBD1 or TRBD2 (5 bases each). The CDR3 contains 13 residues. Germline lookup yields CDR1 SEHNR and CDR2 FQNEAQ (reference sequence). V lost 4 bases, J lost 1 base, and 8 bases lay in between. The CDR3 is CASSWDRSYEQYF. CDR3 DNA: TGTGCCAGCAGCTGGGACCGTTCCTACGAGCAGTACTTC.

V and J are TRBV30 and TRBJ1-5; D remains ambiguous. V lost 1 base and J 5 bases, leaving 9 bases between the germline ends. Germline loops: CDR1 GTSNPN, CDR2 SVGIG (reference sequence). CDR3 length: 13 amino acids. CDR3 DNA: TGTGCCTGGAGTGCCGACAACGATCAGCCCCAGCATTTT. This translates into CAWSADNDQPQHF.

V is TRBV28 and J is TRBJ1-1; perhaps TRBD1 as D (5 bases). V lost 6 bases to trimming and J lost 4 bases, with 12 bases between them. The CDR3 covers 13 residues. Germline lookup yields CDR1 MDHEN and CDR2 SYDVKM. The CDR3 loop is CASSPPGGTEAFF. CDR3 coding DNA: TGTGCCAGCAGCCCACCGGGGGGCACTGAAGCTTTCTTT.

The V gene is TRBV30, the J gene TRBJ2-7; TRBD1 matches 9 bases. CDR3 length: 12 amino acids. Germline-derived CDR1 and CDR2 are GTSNPN and SVGIG (reference sequence). With V trimmed by 4 bases and J by 5 bases, 3 bases remained unmatched. The CDR3 region has the DNA TGTGCCTGGACCGGGACAGGGCACGAGCAGTACTTC. This encodes CAWTGTGHEQYF.

V is TRBV27 and J is TRBJ2-7; TRBD1 matches 9 bases. Per germline, CDR1 MNHEY and CDR2 SMNVEV (reference sequence). The CDR3 spans 14 residues. J gave up 7 bases and V 3 bases, and 7 bases lay outside the gene matches. CDR3 in amino acids: CASSFGQGRGEQYF. In nucleotides, the CDR3 is TGTGCCAGCAGTTTCGGACAGGGGCGGGGGGAGCAGTACTTC.

This chain uses TRBV7-2 with TRBJ2-7, with D possibly being TRBD1 or TRBD2 (6 bases each). CDR1 is SGHTA and CDR2 is FQGNSA in the germline V gene. V lost 8 bases and J lost 2, with 16 bases in between. This CDR3 contains 14 residues. CDR3 residues: CASARGDTTYEQYF. The CDR3 DNA reads as TGTGCCAGCGCTCGCGGGGACACCACCTACGAGCAGTACTTC.

The chain uses TRBV7-3 and TRBJ2-2; unclear D gene. The V and J ends lost 2 bases and 5 bases respectively, with 9 bases between them. The germline CDR1 and CDR2 sequences are SGHTA and FQGTGA. The CDR3 totals 14 residues. The CDR3 DNA reads as TGTGCCAGCAGCTTATTCTCAACGACCGGGGAGCTGTTTTTT. Amino acid sequence: CASSLFSTTGELFF.

This rearrangement joins TRBV2 to TRBJ2-7, with D hard to call. CDR1 and CDR2 from the germline V gene are SNHLY and FYNNEI. This CDR3 is built from 12 residues. Trimming left V 5 bases short and J 1 base short, with 6 bases between. The CDR3: CASSRESYEQYF. The CDR3 DNA reads as TGTGCCAGCAGTAGAGAATCCTACGAGCAGTACTTC.

The gene calls are TRBV18 and TRBJ2-7, with TRBD1 matching over 9 bases. CDR1 and CDR2 (germline): KGHSH, LQKENI. The CDR3 runs 14 residues. The V and J ends lost 6 bases and 5 bases, in that order; junction bases with no gene match: 8. The CDR3 loop reads CASSTTGQGHEQYF. DNA for the CDR3: TGTGCCAGCTCTACCACGGGACAGGGTCACGAGCAGTACTTC.

This clone has just one count. The chain combines TRBV5-1 with TRBJ1-2; TRBD1 is a possible D gene (6 bases). CDR1 and CDR2 (germline): SGHRS, YFSETQ. This CDR3 region has 14 residues. Trimming pared 0 bases from V and 3 bases from J, leaving 9 bases between. As DNA, the CDR3 is TGCGCCAGCAGCTTGGCCCGGACAGACTATGGCTACACCTTC. It encodes CASSLARTDYGYTF.

V and J are TRBV10-3 and TRBJ2-7; weak D call: TRBD2 (6 bases). The CDR3 loop spans 15 amino acids. Trimming left V 2 bases short and J 0 bases short, with 11 bases between. Germline lookup yields CDR1 ENHRY and CDR2 SYGVKD. CDR3 bases: TGTGCCATCAGTGAGGGGACTCCTAGCTCCTACGAGCAGTACTTC. Its translation: CAISEGTPSSYEQYF.

This clone was detected once. The genes are TRBV28 and TRBJ2-1; D is perhaps TRBD2 (5 bases). The V gene's germline CDR1 is MDHEN and CDR2 SYDVKM. The CDR3 has 13 residues. The V end lost 6 bases, the J end lost 6 bases, and 12 bases lay between the germline ends. The CDR3 nucleotides read TGTGCCAGCAGCCCTGGACGGGGCAATGAGCAGTTCTTC. Amino acid sequence: CASSPGRGNEQFF. The whole variable domain, remainder taken from reference TRBV28 and TRBJ2-1, is DVKVTQSSRYLVKRTGEKVFLECVQDMDHENMFWYRQDPGLGLRLIYFSYDVKMKEKGDIPEGYSVSREKKERFSLILESASTNQTSMYLCASSPGRGNEQFFGPGTRLTVL.

The chain uses TRBV9 and TRBJ2-7; 8 bases align to TRBD2. The CDR3 contains 15 residues. With V trimmed by 0 bases and J by 4 bases, 6 bases remained unmatched. Germline V CDR1 and CDR2: SGDLS, YYNGEE. The CDR3 DNA follows: TGTGCCAGCAGCGTAGACGCGGGGGGCAGTTACGAGCAGTACTTC. This encodes CASSVDAGGSYEQYF. Full variable domain (remainder filled in from reference TRBV9 and TRBJ2-7): DSGVTQTPKHLITATGQRVTLRCSPRSGDLSVYWYQQSLDQGLQFLIQYYNGEERAKGNILERFSAQQFPDLHSELNLSSLELGDSALYFCASSVDAGGSYEQYFGPGTRLTVT.